The TCR beta chain described here comes from a study of T cells after yellow fever vaccination. TCRdb independently ran MiXCR on the 5' RACE reads; one entry per CDR3 protein. The repertoire consists of roughly 350,000 distinct CDR3 sequences, with 4.1% occurring once and the leading ten covering roughly 24%. For this clonotype: Its antigen is still unknown.

Germline loops: CDR1 SGHTS, CDR2 YDEGEE. The CDR3 sequence is 11 residues long. V lost 0 bases, J lost 5 bases, and 3 bases lay in between. General observations from the study: Detected again after the booster were most primary-vaccination clones, at 96% CD4 and more than 70% CD8. The secondary response showed a weaker magnitude and a faster peak, day 5 versus 15.

The clonotype was recovered from a young man who received the YFV17D yellow fever vaccine. The rearrangement links TRBV5-8 to TRBJ2-7, with unresolved D. Specimen: PBMCs, collected 5 days after the yellow fever booster vaccination. The chain's CDR3 is CASSLDDEQYF. The DNA of the CDR3 is TGTGCCAGCAGCTTGGACGACGAGCAGTACTTC.